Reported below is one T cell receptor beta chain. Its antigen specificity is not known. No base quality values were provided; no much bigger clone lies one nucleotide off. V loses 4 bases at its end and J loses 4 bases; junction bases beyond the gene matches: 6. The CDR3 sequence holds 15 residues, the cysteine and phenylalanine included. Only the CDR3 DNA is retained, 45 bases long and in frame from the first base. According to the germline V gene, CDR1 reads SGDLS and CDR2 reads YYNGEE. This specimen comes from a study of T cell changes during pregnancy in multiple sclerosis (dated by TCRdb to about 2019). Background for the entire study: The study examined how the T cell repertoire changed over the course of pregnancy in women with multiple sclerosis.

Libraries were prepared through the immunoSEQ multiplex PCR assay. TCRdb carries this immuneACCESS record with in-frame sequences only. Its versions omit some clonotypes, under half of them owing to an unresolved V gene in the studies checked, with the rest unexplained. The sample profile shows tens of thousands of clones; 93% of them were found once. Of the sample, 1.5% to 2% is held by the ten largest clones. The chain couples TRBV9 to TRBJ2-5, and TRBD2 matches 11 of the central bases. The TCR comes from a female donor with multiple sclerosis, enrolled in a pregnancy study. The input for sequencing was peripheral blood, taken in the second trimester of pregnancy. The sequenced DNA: TGTGCCAGCAGCTTTAGCGGGAGGGCTGGAGAGACCCAGTACTTC. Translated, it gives CASSFSGRAGETQYF.